A selection of T cell receptor beta chains follows, all from one sample in a study of blood T cell repertoires in COVID-19. Sequenced by immunoSEQ multiplex PCR; TCRdb stores in-frame clones only, minus some. The sample contains about 190,000 clones, around 82% of which appear only once. The sample consisted of peripheral blood. These receptors all come from an elderly man with COVID-19, enrolled during active disease. Both conserved end residues are part of each CDR3. Fields, in order: clone size, J gene, D gene, V gene, CDR3 DNA, CDR3 protein. The D gene is left open where the match is weak. Clone size is shown for a subset of rows, as once, few, many or a class of expanded clone.

abundance: many; j_gene: TRBJ1-2; d_gene: NA; v_gene: TRBV11-2; CDR3nt: TGTGCCAGCAGCCGGACAGAGATCCGCTATGGCTACACCTTC; CDR3aa: CASSRTEIRYGYTF
abundance: NA; j_gene: TRBJ1-1; d_gene: NA; v_gene: TRBV5-1; CDR3nt: TGCGCCAGCAGCTTACAGGGAGTGGCTTTCTTT; CDR3aa: CASSLQGVAFF
abundance: once; j_gene: TRBJ1-2; d_gene: TRBD1; v_gene: TRBV18; CDR3nt: TGTGCCAGCTCACCGCAACAGGGGGCATTGGATTATGGCTACACCTTC; CDR3aa: CASSPQQGALDYGYTF
abundance: NA; j_gene: TRBJ2-5; d_gene: TRBD2; v_gene: TRBV19; CDR3nt: TGTGCCAGTAGTATGCTAGCGGGGGGAGAGACCCAGTACTTC; CDR3aa: CASSMLAGGETQYF
abundance: NA; j_gene: TRBJ2-7; d_gene: TRBD1; v_gene: TRBV15; CDR3nt: TGTGCCACCAGCAGAGGACAGGGACAGGGGGCAAACGAGCAGTACTTC; CDR3aa: CATSRGQGQGANEQYF
abundance: NA; j_gene: TRBJ2-7; d_gene: NA; v_gene: TRBV19; CDR3nt: TGTGCCAGTAGTACTCGCCGGGGGGAGCAGTACTTC; CDR3aa: CASSTRRGEQYF
abundance: NA; j_gene: TRBJ2-2; d_gene: NA; v_gene: TRBV20-1; CDR3nt: TGCAGTGCTAGTCGTCCGGGACATAACACCGGGGAGCTGTTTTTT; CDR3aa: CSASRPGHNTGELFF
abundance: NA; j_gene: TRBJ2-1; d_gene: TRBD2; v_gene: TRBV27; CDR3nt: TGTGCCAGCAGGCTAGCGGGGGGGCGAGATGAGCAGTTCTTC; CDR3aa: CASRLAGGRDEQFF
abundance: NA; j_gene: TRBJ1-3; d_gene: NA; v_gene: TRBV11-2; CDR3nt: TGTGCCAGCAGCATACGCAGGGTGCCTGGAAACACCATATATTTT; CDR3aa: CASSIRRVPGNTIYF
abundance: NA; j_gene: TRBJ2-2; d_gene: TRBD1; v_gene: TRBV24-1; CDR3nt: TGTGCCACCAGTGACCTGGGACAGGGCGGCACCGGGGAGCTGTTTTTT; CDR3aa: CATSDLGQGGTGELFF
abundance: NA; j_gene: TRBJ1-2; d_gene: NA; v_gene: TRBV7-3; CDR3nt: TGTGCCAGCAGCCCGAGCGGAGGGGCGGATGGCTACACCTTC; CDR3aa: CASSPSGGADGYTF
abundance: NA; j_gene: TRBJ2-5; d_gene: TRBD1; v_gene: TRBV19; CDR3nt: TGTGCCAGTAGTGGTAGCAGTGAGGGGGCGGAGACCCAGTACTTC; CDR3aa: CASSGSSEGAETQYF
abundance: NA; j_gene: TRBJ2-3; d_gene: NA; v_gene: TRBV5-1; CDR3nt: TGCGCCAGCAGCCCGGAGAGGCGGGGTAGCACAGATACGCAGTATTTT; CDR3aa: CASSPERRGSTDTQYF
abundance: NA; j_gene: TRBJ1-1; d_gene: NA; v_gene: TRBV7-8; CDR3nt: TGTGCCAGCAGCCTGGGACAGAACACTGAAGCTTTCTTT; CDR3aa: CASSLGQNTEAFF
abundance: NA; j_gene: TRBJ2-5; d_gene: NA; v_gene: TRBV3-1/TRBV3-2; CDR3nt: TGTGCCAGCAGCCAAGGCGACAGGGGAGGGAGAGAGACCCAGTACTTC; CDR3aa: CASSQGDRGGRETQYF
abundance: NA; j_gene: TRBJ2-7; d_gene: NA; v_gene: TRBV19; CDR3nt: TGTGCCAGTAGTATAGGTGCAGGGTACTACGAGCAGTACTTC; CDR3aa: CASSIGAGYYEQYF
abundance: NA; j_gene: TRBJ2-5; d_gene: TRBD2; v_gene: TRBV15; CDR3nt: TGTGCCACCAGCAGCGGACTAGCGGGGAAAGAGACCCAGTACTTC; CDR3aa: CATSSGLAGKETQYF
abundance: NA; j_gene: TRBJ2-5; d_gene: TRBD2; v_gene: TRBV29-1; CDR3nt: TGCAGCGCGGCGGGAGGGGGTAAAGAGACCCAGTACTTC; CDR3aa: CSAAGGGKETQYF
abundance: NA; j_gene: TRBJ1-1; d_gene: TRBD1; v_gene: TRBV2; CDR3nt: TGTGCCAGCGGACAGGATAACACTGAAGCTTTCTTT; CDR3aa: CASGQDNTEAFF
abundance: NA; j_gene: TRBJ2-7; d_gene: TRBD2; v_gene: TRBV9; CDR3nt: TGTGCCAGCCTAGCGGTCGAGCAGTACTTC; CDR3aa: CASLAVEQYF
abundance: NA; j_gene: TRBJ1-1; d_gene: TRBD1; v_gene: TRBV10-3; CDR3nt: TGTGCCATCAGTGAGTCGGACAGGGTCGCTGAAGCTTTCTTT; CDR3aa: CAISESDRVAEAFF
abundance: NA; j_gene: TRBJ2-3; d_gene: TRBD2; v_gene: TRBV5-4; CDR3nt: TGTGCCACTCTAGCGGGGGGTTTCCCAGATACGCAGTATTTT; CDR3aa: CATLAGGFPDTQYF
abundance: NA; j_gene: TRBJ1-5; d_gene: TRBD1; v_gene: TRBV5-6; CDR3nt: TGTGCCAGCAGCTCCCTAGGACAGGGAGCGGGTCAGCCCCAGCATTTT; CDR3aa: CASSSLGQGAGQPQHF
abundance: NA; j_gene: TRBJ2-3; d_gene: NA; v_gene: TRBV3-1/TRBV3-2; CDR3nt: TGTGCCAGCAGCCGATCTTCCGGGGGAACAGATACGCAGTATTTT; CDR3aa: CASSRSSGGTDTQYF
abundance: NA; j_gene: TRBJ2-7; d_gene: NA; v_gene: TRBV21-1; CDR3nt: TGTGCCAGCCCAACGTGGCTCGGGAGTAAGGCCTACGAGCAGTACTTC; CDR3aa: CASPTWLGSKAYEQYF
abundance: NA; j_gene: TRBJ2-3; d_gene: TRBD2; v_gene: TRBV5-4; CDR3nt: TGTGCCAGCAGCCCGAGGACTAGCGGGGAAGATACGCAGTATTTT; CDR3aa: CASSPRTSGEDTQYF
abundance: NA; j_gene: TRBJ1-2; d_gene: NA; v_gene: TRBV6-5; CDR3nt: TGTGCCATCCTCTGGGACACGAACTATGGCTACACCTTC; CDR3aa: CAILWDTNYGYTF
abundance: NA; j_gene: TRBJ2-3; d_gene: TRBD1; v_gene: TRBV5-5; CDR3nt: TGTGCCAGCAGCTTGGGGGGACAGGGCCGCACAGATACGCAGTATTTT; CDR3aa: CASSLGGQGRTDTQYF
abundance: NA; j_gene: TRBJ1-6; d_gene: NA; v_gene: TRBV2; CDR3nt: TGTGCCAGCAGCCACGAGGGGGTTGGATCACCCCTCCACTTT; CDR3aa: CASSHEGVGSPLHF
abundance: NA; j_gene: TRBJ1-3; d_gene: NA; v_gene: TRBV29-1; CDR3nt: TGCAGCGTTGAAGATCAAAGAAACACCATATATTTT; CDR3aa: CSVEDQRNTIYF
abundance: NA; j_gene: TRBJ2-3; d_gene: TRBD2; v_gene: TRBV9; CDR3nt: TGTGCCAGCAGCATGACCCCCGGGACTAGCGCCATCACAGATACGCAGTATTTT; CDR3aa: CASSMTPGTSAITDTQYF
abundance: NA; j_gene: TRBJ2-4; d_gene: TRBD1; v_gene: TRBV7-2; CDR3nt: TGTGCCAGCAGCTTAAATTTTGCAGGGGGTATTCAGTACTTC; CDR3aa: CASSLNFAGGIQYF
abundance: NA; j_gene: TRBJ2-7; d_gene: NA; v_gene: TRBV10-3; CDR3nt: TGTGCCATCCACCGTGGGGGCCAGGGGGGCGAGCAGTACTTC; CDR3aa: CAIHRGGQGGEQYF